This is a list of T cell receptor beta chains from one sample in a study of blood T cell repertoires in COVID-19. Using immunoSEQ multiplex PCR, the repertoire was profiled, and TCRdb retains in-frame clones only, with some absent. Of some 100,000 clones in the sample, approximately 84% are singletons; the top ten hold approximately 15%. The sample taken for sequencing was peripheral blood. The receptors here all came from a woman aged 60 to 75 with acute or convalescent COVID-19. Both conserved end residues are part of each CDR3. The order of the fields is CDR3 protein, CDR3 DNA, CDR3 length, clone size, V gene, D gene, J gene. A D gene is named only where the DNA matches it firmly. The size entry is marked missing in some rows and otherwise reads once, few, many or a size class.

CSAVLGGYTF	TGCAGTGCTGTTCTTGGCGGCTACACCTTC	10	NA	TRBV20-1	NA	TRBJ1-2
CASTGGEKVWGGELFF	TGTGCCAGCACTGGGGGGGAGAAAGTTTGGGGCGGGGAGCTGTTTTTT	16	once	TRBV2	TRBD2	TRBJ2-2
CASSSHQGIETQYF	TGTGCCAGCAGTTCACACCAGGGCATCGAGACCCAGTACTTC	14	NA	TRBV28	NA	TRBJ2-5
CASSVTEKNGYTF	TGTGCCAGCAGTGTAACAGAAAAGAATGGCTACACCTTC	13	NA	TRBV28	NA	TRBJ1-2
CASSLGHNTGELFF	TGTGCCAGCAGCTTAGGACATAACACCGGGGAGCTGTTTTTT	14	NA	TRBV7-3	NA	TRBJ2-2
CASSLGRNTEAFF	TGTGCCAGCAGTTTAGGTCGGAACACTGAAGCTTTCTTT	13	NA	TRBV12-3/TRBV12-4	NA	TRBJ1-1
CASSLSQGQPQHF	TGTGCCAGCAGCTTATCTCAGGGCCAGCCCCAGCATTTT	13	NA	TRBV11-2	NA	TRBJ1-5
CASRRDPANTEAFF	TGTGCCAGCAGGCGGGACCCAGCGAACACTGAAGCTTTCTTT	14	NA	TRBV7-3	NA	TRBJ1-1
CASSLAGGNTGELFF	TGTGCCAGCAGCTTAGCGGGGGGTAACACCGGGGAGCTGTTTTTT	15	NA	TRBV6-2/TRBV6-3	TRBD2	TRBJ2-2
CASSTGDRYFRYTF	TGTGCCAGCAGCACTGGGGACAGGTACTTTCGCTACACCTTC	14	NA	TRBV7-9	TRBD1	TRBJ1-2
CASSETRQGIYGYTF	TGCGCCAGCAGTGAGACCCGACAGGGGATCTATGGCTACACCTTC	15	NA	TRBV10-2	TRBD1	TRBJ1-2
CASRTTGTGGPYEQYF	TGTGCCAGTAGAACAACCGGGACAGGGGGACCCTACGAGCAGTACTTC	16	NA	TRBV19	TRBD1	TRBJ2-7
CASSLQGANTGELFF	TGTGCCAGCAGCTTACAGGGGGCCAACACCGGGGAGCTGTTTTTT	15	NA	TRBV11-3	TRBD1	TRBJ2-2
CASSLAGGSTEAFF	TGTGCCAGCAGCTTGGCCGGGGGTAGCACTGAAGCTTTCTTT	14	NA	TRBV5-5	NA	TRBJ1-1
CASSLGRWNQPQHF	TGTGCCAGCAGCTTGGGCAGGTGGAATCAGCCCCAGCATTTT	14	NA	TRBV5-6	NA	TRBJ1-5
CASSPRAGNYGYTF	TGTGCCAGCAGTCCCCGGGCGGGGAACTATGGCTACACCTTC	14	NA	TRBV28	NA	TRBJ1-2
CASSQATGGWTEAFF	TGCGCCAGCAGCCAAGCGACAGGGGGTTGGACTGAAGCTTTCTTT	15	NA	TRBV4-1	TRBD1	TRBJ1-1
CASNLAGSYNEQFF	TGTGCCAGCAATCTAGCGGGTAGCTACAATGAGCAGTTCTTC	14	NA	TRBV28	TRBD2	TRBJ2-1
CASSQGAGEQFF	TGTGCCAGCAGTCAGGGGGCCGGTGAGCAGTTCTTC	12	NA	TRBV12-3/TRBV12-4	TRBD1	TRBJ2-1
CASSRGLAVYNEQFF	TGTGCCAGCAGCCGGGGACTAGCGGTTTACAATGAGCAGTTCTTC	15	NA	TRBV3-1/TRBV3-2	TRBD2	TRBJ2-1
CATSRDRGPYEQYF	TGTGCCACCAGCAGAGACAGGGGGCCCTACGAGCAGTACTTC	14	NA	TRBV15	TRBD1	TRBJ2-7
CAARRPLMDEQYF	TGTGCCGCTAGGCGACCCCTCATGGACGAGCAGTACTTC	13	NA	TRBV6-5	NA	TRBJ2-7
CASRNAQDTEAFF	TGTGCCAGCAGAAACGCACAGGACACTGAAGCTTTCTTT	13	NA	TRBV6-5	NA	TRBJ1-1
CASSVVGYTGFTEQFF	TGTGCCAGCAGTGTGGTGGGCTACACCGGTTTTACTGAGCAGTTCTTC	16	NA	TRBV6-1	NA	TRBJ2-1
CASSQGRGGNQPQHF	TGTGCCAGCAGCCAGGGGAGGGGGGGAAATCAGCCCCAGCATTTT	15	NA	TRBV3-1/TRBV3-2	NA	TRBJ1-5
CASSPSASGGPGPGELFF	TGTGCCAGCTCACCTTCGGCTAGCGGGGGCCCTGGTCCCGGGGAGCTGTTTTTT	18	NA	TRBV18	TRBD2	TRBJ2-2
CAWTTGGTDTQYF	TGTGCCTGGACCACGGGGGGCACAGATACGCAGTATTTT	13	NA	TRBV30	NA	TRBJ2-3
CASNRRGQNSPLHF	TGTGCCAGCAACAGGAGGGGCCAAAATTCACCCCTCCACTTT	14	NA	TRBV7-2	NA	TRBJ1-6